The entry that follows covers one TCR beta chain sequence. Its antigen has not been determined. No base quality values were provided; no much bigger clone lies one nucleotide off. Genomic DNA was isolated from the sorted cells so that the TCRbeta CDR3 region could be sequenced. TCRbeta CDR3 regions were sequenced using the immunoSEQ Assay. Drawn from immuneACCESS, this table holds only the in-frame rearrangements with V and J called that TCRdb kept. Clones are partly lost; checked studies trace under half to an unresolved V gene and leave the rest unexplained. This sample lists more than 50,000 clones; around 92% were detected once. In total, the top ten clones hold less than 20% of the sample. Patients with a history of autoimmune disease or receiving systemic immunosuppression were excluded from the trial. In every dose cohort, peripheral blood was drawn for TCR sequencing at baseline, cycle 4 day 1, and cycle 7 day 1. Samples came from an open-label, multicenter, first-in-human phase I dose-escalation trial of ivuxolimab. Adults with locally advanced or metastatic melanoma, renal cell carcinoma, hepatocellular carcinoma or head and neck squamous cell carcinoma were enrolled in the trial. CD4+ and CD8+ T cells were sorted separately from peripheral blood before TCR sequencing.

The data were taken from a study of OX40 agonist ivuxolimab in advanced cancers. Regarding the research as a whole: Ivuxolimab was a fully human IgG2 agonistic monoclonal antibody targeting the costimulatory receptor OX40 (CD134). Intravenous ivuxolimab was administered to patients every 2 weeks at six dose levels: 0.01, 0.1, 0.3, 1.5, 3 and 10 mg/kg. Of the 50 to 55 patients in dose escalation, 19 had hepatocellular carcinoma, some 15 had melanoma, 9 had renal cell carcinoma and 9 had head and neck cancer. In the dose-escalation cohort, around 80% of patients were male, and the mean age was 60 years with a range of roughly 20 to 79. Patients were allowed to have had prior anti-PD-1, anti-PD-L1 or anti-CTLA-4 therapy, and approximately 40% of the dose-escalation patients had been treated with checkpoint inhibitors. Partial responses occurred in three dose-escalation patients, of whom one had hepatocellular carcinoma and two had cutaneous melanoma. Peripheral TCRbeta sequencing was intended to test whether TCR sequence diversity was altered and clonal T-cell expansion was caused by ivuxolimab. The paper reports the monotherapy dose-escalation portion (N of about 50 patients) of the phase I ivuxolimab trial.

General findings and caveats noted by the study authors: The antigen specificity of the clonally expanded peripheral T cells was not determined. Low levels of normalized T-cell clonal expansion were also seen in some patients who did not respond. At doses of 0.1 to 3.0 mg/kg, clonal expansion of both CD4+ and CD8+ blood T cells was observed from baseline to week 6. In partial responders in the 0.1-3.0 mg/kg groups, normalized peripheral clonal expansion was found to be among the lowest, especially among CD8+ T cells. On average, CD8+ T cells showed more expanded clones than CD4+ T cells after ivuxolimab.

Trimming takes 3 bases from V and 3 bases from J, and the germline ends sit 12 bases apart. From cysteine to phenylalanine, the CDR3 is 15 amino acids long. Only the CDR3 DNA is retained, 45 bases long and in frame from the first base. CDR1 LNHDA and CDR2 SQIVND were looked up in the germline V gene (reference sequence). The clonotype comes from an adult with an advanced solid tumor such as melanoma, head and neck, liver or kidney cancer. The starting material was CD4+ or CD8+ T cells sorted from blood, obtained in a trial of the OX40 agonist ivuxolimab. In this chain, TRBV19 is recombined with TRBJ1-5; confidence is insufficient to name the D gene. The nucleotide sequence reads TGTGCCAGTAGTATTCTGAGCGGAGTCAATCAGCCCCAGCATTTT. It encodes CASSILSGVNQPQHF. Full variable domain (CDR3 extended with the reference TRBV19 and TRBJ1-5 proteins): DGGITQSPKYLFRKEGQNVTLSCEQNLNHDAMYWYRQDPGQGLRLIYYSQIVNDFQKGDIAEGYSVSREKKESFPLTVTSAQKNPTAFYLCASSILSGVNQPQHFGDGTRLSIL.